This T cell receptor (beta chain) is from a study of neoadjuvant anti-PD-1 for oral cavity cancer. Study context: Non-progressing patients received a fourth nivolumab dose near day 43, then surgery on days 50-56.

As to this clone: The antigen is undetermined.

Assay used: immunoSEQ multiplex PCR; TCRdb lists only in-frame clones, some missing. The sample lists fewer than 70,000 clones; approximately 80% were seen once. Study observations and caveats: With three patients per group, TCR findings need larger cohorts.

PBMCs were not maintained or expanded in culture before analysis. The germline gives CDR1 SGHAT, CDR2 FQNNGV. This CDR3 has 14 amino acids. Trimming removed 4 bases at V and 5 bases at J, with 12 bases between. The sequencing here drew on PBMCs, taken before nivolumab (anti-PD-1) treatment. The receptor comes from a person between 40 and 85 years old with oral cavity squamous cell carcinoma. The chain carries TRBV11-2 and TRBJ1-5; unclear D gene. The CDR3 nucleotides are TGTGCCAGCAGCTCTTACGACAATTATCAGCCCCAGCATTTT. This sequence encodes CASSSYDNYQPQHF. Full variable domain (rest looked up from reference TRBV11-2 and TRBJ1-5): EAGVAQSPRYKIIEKRQSVAFWCNPISGHATLYWYQQILGQGPKLLIQFQNNGVVDDSQLPKDRFSAERLKGVDSTLKIQPAKLEDSAVYLCASSSYDNYQPQHFGDGTRLSIL.